These 21 T cell receptor beta chains originate from one sample sequenced in a study of regulatory T cells in long-lasting Graves disease. Time point in this sample: newly diagnosed GD, antithyroid drugs for less than 3 months. Extracted PBMC RNA gave rise to the TCR library. TCR beta libraries were built with iRepertoire HTBI primers and Arm-PCR of CDR3 regions. One entry per CDR3 protein results from TCRdb running MiXCR on the multiplex PCR reads. The sample includes about 440,000 distinct CDR3 sequences, roughly 15% of them seen just once. These same data were also listed under a study on T cells in Graves' hyperthyroidism and ophthalmopathy.

Sample: peripheral blood mononuclear cells (PBMCs), taken at new diagnosis, from a patient treated with antithyroid drugs. The source is a woman in her twenties or thirties with Graves disease.

The V gene is TRBV9, the J gene TRBJ2-5, with a weak D call TRBD2 (6 bases). The germline CDR1 and CDR2 sequences are SGDLS and YYNGEE. The CDR3 sequence is 15 residues long. Trimming stripped 4 bases from V and 2 bases from J, with 15 bases between. CDR3 nucleotides: TGTGCCAGCAGCATCGAGCTAGGGAGGCAAGAGACCCAGTACTTC. This codes for CASSIELGRQETQYF.

This clonotype was picked up a small number of times. The chain uses TRBV7-2 and TRBJ2-7; 9 positions match TRBD2. Germline assignment: CDR1 SGHTA and CDR2 FQGNSA. Trimming at V came to 5 bases and at J to 6 bases, leaving 8 bases not matched to a gene. The CDR3 loop spans 14 amino acids. The CDR3 region has the DNA TGTGCCAGCAGCCCCAGCGGGGGGCCTGCCGAGCAGTACTTC. Translated: CASSPSGGPAEQYF.

In this sample, this clonotype turned up many times. The rearrangement joins TRBV28 to TRBJ2-7; tentative D call: TRBD2 (5 bases). The germline V gene encodes CDR1 MDHEN and CDR2 SYDVKM. Trimming left V 3 bases short and J 3 bases short, with 15 bases between. The CDR3 totals 15 residues. For the CDR3, the DNA is TGTGCCAGCAGTTTCTCTGGGGAGTATCGCTACGAGCAGTACTTC. It translates to CASSFSGEYRYEQYF.

This clonotype was observed a few times. The rearrangement links TRBV6-5 to TRBJ1-2; the D gene is possibly TRBD1 (5 bases). The length of the CDR3 is 13 residues. In germline, CDR1 is MNHEY, CDR2 SVGAGI. Trimming left V 0 bases short and J 9 bases short, with 11 bases between. CDR3 coding DNA: TGTGCCAGCAGTTACTCGACAGTTTATAGCTACACCTTC. This gives the protein CASSYSTVYSYTF.

This clonotype was detected many times. The chain links TRBV28 to TRBJ1-5, with D uncertain. The CDR3 spans 17 residues. CDR1 MDHEN and CDR2 SYDVKM come from the germline V gene. The V and J ends lost 6 bases and 2 bases respectively, with 20 bases between them. The CDR3 nucleotides are TGTGCCAGCAGCCGCCAATCATTTAAGCGGGGCAATCAGCCCCAGCATTTT. This gives the protein CASSRQSFKRGNQPQHF.

The chain joins TRBV7-2 to TRBJ2-2; 9 nucleotides agree with TRBD2. Trimming removed 5 bases from V and 4 bases from J; junction bases left unmatched: 5. The CDR3 covers 15 residues. Germline-derived CDR1 and CDR2 are SGHTA and FQGNSA. This chain's CDR3 is CASSGGRAGTGELFF. In DNA, the CDR3 is TGTGCCAGCAGCGGCGGGAGGGCCGGCACCGGGGAGCTGTTTTTT.

This clonotype was picked up a small number of times. This may be a read error: a much more frequent sequence differs by one nucleotide. Since the CDR3 does not end with the conserved phenylalanine or tryptophan, this likely comes from a read error. The chain recombines TRBV6-4 with TRBJ2-7; 7 nucleotides match TRBD1. With V trimmed by 6 bases and J by 1 base, 18 bases remained unmatched. The CDR3 runs 18 residues. Germline V gene sequence: CDR1 MRHNA, CDR2 SNTAGT. The CDR3 DNA is TGTGCCAGCAGAAGTTACCCCGTTCGGACAGGCGTGTCCTACGAGCAGTACTCC. This gives the protein CASRSYPVRTGVSYEQYS.

This clonotype was found many times. V gene TRBV7-2 combines with J gene TRBJ1-2; D gene ambiguous. This CDR3 is 14 amino acids long. V was cut by 6 bases and J by 0 bases, with 11 bases left in between. Germline CDR1 and CDR2: SGHTA and FQGNSA. The CDR3 DNA sequence: TGTGCCAGCAGTCCGTACTTTGCTAACTATGGCTACACCTTC. Encoded protein: CASSPYFANYGYTF.

A word on this clonotype: One end of the junction fails to match germline, which may point to a read error. The chain couples TRBV5-1 to TRBJ2-3; no clear D gene. Germline V gene lookup returns CDR1 SGHRS and CDR2 YFSETQ. The CDR3 is made up of 15 amino acids. The CDR3 DNA reads TGCGCCAGCAGCTTCTTCATTGTATCCACAGATACGCACTATTTT. Translation gives CASSFFIVSTDTHYF.

This clonotype was seen repeatedly, ten times or more. The V gene is TRBV18, the J gene TRBJ1-1; possibly TRBD1 for D (5 bases). CDR3 length: 13 amino acids. Germline-derived CDR1 and CDR2 are KGHSH and LQKENI. Trimming left V 5 bases short and J 1 base short, with 8 bases between. The CDR3 is CASSRDWNTEAFF. The CDR3 nucleotides are TGTGCCAGCTCAAGGGACTGGAACACTGAAGCTTTCTTT.

This clonotype has at least ten counts. The rearrangement links TRBV20-1 to TRBJ2-7; D remains unclear. Trimming removed 6 bases at V and 2 bases at J, with 5 bases between. CDR1 and CDR2 (germline): DFQATT, SNEGSKA (reference sequence). This CDR3 is built from 10 residues. This CDR3 is CSATPYEQYF. CDR3 sequence (DNA): TGCAGTGCCACCCCCTACGAGCAGTACTTC.

The CDR3 loop is CSLGVGNEQFF. The CDR3 bases are TGCAGCCTTGGCGTAGGGAATGAGCAGTTCTTC. The chain employs TRBV29-1 and TRBJ2-1; D is undetermined. V lost 8 bases to trimming and J lost 7 bases, with 12 bases between them. Germline CDR1 and CDR2: SQVTM and ANQGSEA. The CDR3 has 11 residues.

This clonotype was counted many times. The chain is built from TRBV4-3 and TRBJ2-5, with 8 bases matching TRBD1. The CDR3 contains 16 residues. V was clipped by 0 bases and J by 5 bases; unmatched bases: 8. Germline-derived CDR1 and CDR2 are LGHNA and YSLEER. CDR3 residues: CASSQELAGGFETQYF. The DNA of the CDR3 is TGCGCCAGCAGCCAAGAGTTGGCAGGGGGCTTCGAGACCCAGTACTTC.

Concerning this clonotype itself: With a much larger clone just one base away, this may be a read error. V and J are TRBV27 and TRBJ1-2; D not resolved. The CDR3 runs to 12 residues. CDR1 and CDR2 from the germline V gene are MNHEY and SMNVEV (reference sequence). The V and J ends lost 8 bases and 3 bases respectively, with 10 bases between them. In DNA, the CDR3 is TGTGCCAGCTTCGACACCGACTATGGCTACACCTTC. It translates to CASFDTDYGYTF.

This clonotype has only a few counts. The chain uses TRBV9 and TRBJ1-1, with D uncertain. The CDR3 covers 14 residues. The germline V gene encodes CDR1 SGDLS and CDR2 YYNGEE. Trimming stripped 3 bases from V and 1 base from J, with 10 bases between. CDR3 region: CASSATMGNTEAFF. The DNA for the CDR3 is TGTGCCAGCAGCGCAACGATGGGGAACACTGAAGCTTTCTTT. Full variable domain (rest looked up from reference TRBV9 and TRBJ1-1): DSGVTQTPKHLITATGQRVTLRCSPRSGDLSVYWYQQSLDQGLQFLIQYYNGEERAKGNILERFSAQQFPDLHSELNLSSLELGDSALYFCASSATMGNTEAFFGQGTRLTVV.

J is TRBJ2-2 and V is TRBV3-1; TRBD2 matches at 9 bases. The trim removed 0 bases at V and 7 bases at J, leaving 12 bases unmatched. CDR3 length: 18 residues. Germline CDR1 LGHDT, CDR2 YNNKEL (reference sequence). CDR3 loop: CASSQEFRGRASGGELFF. For the CDR3, the DNA is TGTGCCAGCAGCCAAGAGTTTCGCGGGAGGGCCTCCGGCGGGGAGCTGTTTTTT.

This clonotype occurred many times. This CDR3 is CASSAGSSYNEQFF. The DNA of the CDR3 is TGTGCCAGCAGTGCCGGGAGCTCCTACAATGAGCAGTTCTTC. This chain links TRBV27 with TRBJ2-1; tentatively, D is TRBD2 (6 bases). V lost 5 bases to trimming and J lost 0 bases, with 8 bases between them. The CDR3 is made up of 14 amino acids. CDR1 is MNHEY, CDR2 SMNVEV, per germline (reference sequence).

This rearrangement joins TRBV20-1 to TRBJ2-3; TRBD1 or TRBD2 may be the D gene (6 bases each). With 0 bases removed from V and 4 bases from J, the gap between germline ends came to 14 bases. This CDR3 comprises 15 residues. Germline V gene lookup returns CDR1 DFQATT and CDR2 SNEGSKA (reference sequence). The CDR3 loop reads CSAREQGGDADTQYF. The CDR3 coding sequence is TGCAGTGCTAGAGAACAGGGCGGGGACGCAGATACGCAGTATTTT.

This clonotype was counted between two and nine times. The chain recombines TRBV27 with TRBJ2-1; no firm D call. V was cut by 3 bases and J by 2 bases, with 8 bases left in between. The CDR3 has 14 amino acids. CDR1 and CDR2 from the germline V gene are MNHEY and SMNVEV (reference sequence). As DNA, the CDR3 is TGTGCCAGCAGTTTTCTAGGAACCTACAATGAGCAGTTCTTC. Its translation: CASSFLGTYNEQFF.

This clonotype was seen ten or more times. The rearrangement links TRBV7-9 to TRBJ1-2; 7 nucleotides align to TRBD1. The CDR3 has 15 residues. Germline values: CDR1 SEHNR, CDR2 FQNEAQ (reference sequence). The trim removed 0 bases at V and 4 bases at J, leaving 5 bases unmatched. CDR3 sequence (DNA): TGTGCCAGCAGCTTAGCAGTTCGACAGGGCTATGGCTACACCTTC. Its protein product is CASSLAVRQGYGYTF. Combining the CDR3 with reference TRBV7-9 and TRBJ1-2 gives the whole variable domain DTGVSQNPRHKITKRGQNVTFRCDPISEHNRLYWYRQTLGQGPEFLTYFQNEAQLEKSRLLSDRFSAERPKGSFSTLEIQRTEQGDSAMYLCASSLAVRQGYGYTFGSGTRLTVV.

This clonotype occurred many times. The chain joins TRBV28 to TRBJ2-5, with 9 positions matching TRBD2. J lost 1 base, V lost 2 bases, and 8 bases had no gene match. This CDR3 contains 17 residues. CDR1 and CDR2 (germline): MDHEN, SYDVKM. CDR3 sequence (DNA): TGTGCCAGCAGTTTACTAAGACTAGCGGCTCCCCAAGAGACCCAGTACTTC. As protein: CASSLLRLAAPQETQYF.